This T cell receptor beta chain was profiled in a study of shared clonotypes between healthy human individuals. The CDR3 spans 11 residues. The V gene lost 1 base and the J gene lost 8 bases, with 8 bases spanning the gap. Germline lookup yields CDR1 GTSNPN and CDR2 SVGIG (reference sequence). The study, taken as a whole, reports: The authors expected sequencing depth to affect clonotype sharing among donors. Clonotypes which were not shared had lower generation probabilities than clonotypes that all four donors shared.

To note about this clone: Its matching antigen is unknown.

Subsets obtained from CD4+ cells comprised CD45RA+ naive and CD45RA-negative memory cells. How the authors handled the data: With immunoSEQ giving junction-only sequences and no quality scores, filtering differed. TCRdb's table, derived via immunoSEQ multiplex PCR, lists solely in-frame clones and lacks some. The V and J calls and clone size were taken over from that table, and D and trimming were inferred from the DNA. The repertoire holds fewer than 3 million clones, with less than 95% as singletons. This chain connects TRBV30 to TRBJ1-2, with D unresolved. The source material was naive CD4+ T cells from PBMCs. Indicated subset: CD45RA+ positively selected. The receptor comes from a young man in good health. Some clones in this sample may be carry-over from other donors' samples. In nucleotides, the CDR3 is TGTGCCTGGAGTGGAATCTGGGGCTACACCTTC. Its translation: CAWSGIWGYTF.